Presented here are 9 T cell receptor beta chains from one specimen sequenced in a study of T cells after yellow fever vaccination. TCRdb analysed the 5' RACE reads with MiXCR anew, one entry per CDR3 protein. This table holds around 350,000 distinct CDR3 sequences, roughly 10% found once. The material was PBMCs, obtained on the day of the first yellow fever vaccination. These receptors were obtained from a man in his late teens or twenties who received the YFV17D yellow fever vaccine.

This clonotype was recorded at least ten times. The rearrangement links TRBV20-1 to TRBJ2-7; 10 bases align to TRBD1. Trimming removed 6 bases from V and 6 bases from J; junction bases left unmatched: 2. CDR1 and CDR2 from the germline V gene are DFQATT and SNEGSKA (reference sequence). This CDR3 is 11 amino acids long. CDR3 sequence (DNA): TGCAGTGCCGGGACAGGGGTCGAGCAGTACGTC. Residues: CSAGTGVEQYV.

This clonotype was counted between two and nine times. The chain has TRBV5-1 and TRBJ2-2, with 9 bases that match TRBD2. This CDR3 contains 17 residues. V dropped 5 bases and J dropped 4; count of bases not matched to a gene: 12. Germline-derived CDR1 and CDR2 are SGHRS and YFSETQ. The CDR3 nucleotides are TGCGCCAGCAGATTCCCCTCAGCGGGGGGAAGCACCGGGGAGCTGTTTTTT. This translates into CASRFPSAGGSTGELFF.

Only a few counts were recorded for this clonotype. This rearrangement joins TRBV5-4 to TRBJ2-3; D is perhaps TRBD1 or TRBD2 (6 bases each). CDR1 is SGHNT, CDR2 YYREEE, per germline (reference sequence). This CDR3 comprises 16 residues. V was clipped by 3 bases and J by 0 bases, with 14 bases between them. CDR3 coding DNA: TGTGCCAGCAGCTCGGGGGCCAGCTCTAGCACAGATACGCAGTATTTT. This gives the protein CASSSGASSSTDTQYF.

The chain recombines TRBV19 with TRBJ2-2; the D call may be TRBD1 or TRBD2 (5 bases each). The germline CDR1 and CDR2 sequences are LNHDA and SQIVND (reference sequence). V was shortened by 3 bases and J by 2 bases, with 13 bases between the two germline ends. The CDR3 spans 16 residues. CDR3 amino acids: CASSISGPINTGELFF. The DNA of the CDR3 is TGTGCCAGTAGTATTTCGGGGCCCATTAACACCGGGGAGCTGTTTTTT. The full variable domain, rest sourced from reference TRBV19 and TRBJ2-2, is DGGITQSPKYLFRKEGQNVTLSCEQNLNHDAMYWYRQDPGQGLRLIYYSQIVNDFQKGDIAEGYSVSREKKESFPLTVTSAQKNPTAFYLCASSISGPINTGELFFGEGSRLTVL.

This clonotype was seen ten or more times. The chain carries TRBV27 and TRBJ2-3; no firm D call. Germline CDR1 reads MNHEY; CDR2 reads SMNVEV (reference sequence). Between the trimmed V and J ends, which lost 2 bases and 11 bases, there was a span of 11 bases. The CDR3 extends over 12 amino acids. Written as DNA, the CDR3 is TGTGCCAGCAGTTTAGATTGGTCAGAGCAGTATTTT. This codes for CASSLDWSEQYF.

The rearrangement uses TRBV7-8 and TRBJ2-1; D unresolved. With 4 bases removed from V and 5 bases from J, the gap between germline ends came to 12 bases. CDR3 length: 14 amino acids. CDR1 is SGHVS and CDR2 is FQNEAQ in the germline V gene. The CDR3 here is CASSSSRVNNEQFF. The CDR3 DNA follows: TGTGCCAGCAGCTCCAGTCGGGTAAACAATGAGCAGTTCTTC.

This clonotype came up many times. The gene calls are TRBV7-2 and TRBJ2-4; no reliable D call. With 2 bases removed from V and 7 bases from J, the gap between germline ends came to 6 bases. Germline V gene sequence: CDR1 SGHTA, CDR2 FQGNSA. CDR3 length: 12 amino acids. The CDR3 region has the DNA TGTGCCAGCAGCTTAAACGGGAACATTCAGTACTTC. This gives the protein CASSLNGNIQYF.

This sequence joins TRBV5-1 and TRBJ1-1; no clear D gene. The CDR3 has 14 amino acids. Germline V CDR1 and CDR2: SGHRS, YFSETQ. V dropped 1 base and J dropped 1 base, with 8 bases sitting between them. CDR3 protein: CASSLHSGNTEAFF. Here the CDR3 DNA reads TGCGCCAGCAGCTTGCACAGTGGGAACACTGAAGCTTTCTTT.

This clonotype was seen many times. This CDR3 is CASSLGISTDTQYF. Written as DNA, the CDR3 is TGTGCCAGCAGCTTGGGGATCAGCACAGATACGCAGTATTTT. The rearrangement joins TRBV7-2 to TRBJ2-3; D not resolved. CDR3 length equals 14 residues. Looked up from germline, CDR1 is SGHTA and CDR2 is FQGNSA. V shed 3 bases and J shed 0 bases, with 7 bases lying between them. Full variable domain (missing parts from reference TRBV7-2 and TRBJ2-3): GAGVSQSPSNKVTEKGKDVELRCDPISGHTALYWYRQSLGQGLEFLIYFQGNSAPDKSGLPSDRFSAERTGGSVSTLTIQRTQQEDSAVYLCASSLGISTDTQYFGPGTRLTVL.